These T cell receptor beta chains were read from a single sample in a study of blood T cells in healthy people across ages. MiXCR, run by TCRdb on the 5' RACE reads, gives a single entry per CDR3 protein. This sample has around 800,000 distinct CDR3 sequences, with about a quarter found just once. The same data also contributed to another study, on T cells of mothers and their children.

Sequencing was performed on blood. All receptors derive from a boy younger than 18 in good health. Each CDR3 is given with its conserved first and last residue. The D gene is left open where the match is weak. Clone size appears in some rows only: once, few, many, or a class for an expanded clone.

cdr3_nt cdr3_aa clone_size d_call j_call v_call
TGTGCCAGCAGTTTCTGGGGCGGGGTTGAAAAACTGTTTTTT CASSFWGGVEKLFF once NA TRBJ1-4 TRBV5-5
TGCAGTGCTAGAGATCAGGGGGGGGAAGGGACCCAGTACTTC CSARDQGGEGTQYF NA NA TRBJ2-5 TRBV20-1
TGCGCCAGCAGTTTAACCGGGGGACAGGGCTCATACGGCACTGAAGCTTTCTTT CASSLTGGQGSYGTEAFF NA TRBD1 TRBJ1-1 TRBV5-1
TGTGCCTGGATACTTCTCGGGACAGGGAATGGCTACACCTTC CAWILLGTGNGYTF NA TRBD1 TRBJ1-2 TRBV30
TGCGCCAGCAGCTCTGGGACAGGGGATGAGACCCAGTACTTC CASSSGTGDETQYF many TRBD1 TRBJ2-5 TRBV5-1
TGTGCCAGCAGCGACCTCCCGGGGGATACCGGGGAGCTGTTTTTT CASSDLPGDTGELFF NA NA TRBJ2-2 TRBV5-5
TGTGCCAGCAGTTTAGGGCAACTTGAGCAGTTCTTC CASSLGQLEQFF few NA TRBJ2-1 TRBV7-9
TGTGCCAGCTCACCACCTTCTATAGATACGCAGTATTTT CASSPPSIDTQYF few NA TRBJ2-3 TRBV18
TGCGCCAGCAGATTCGGGACGGACGAAATATTTAACTATGGCTACACCTTC CASRFGTDEIFNYGYTF NA NA TRBJ1-2 TRBV5-1
TGTGCCAGCAGCTTTACTAGCGGGACCGCCTTCAATGAGCAGTTCTTC CASSFTSGTAFNEQFF NA TRBD2 TRBJ2-1 TRBV7-9
TGTGCCAGCAGTTTCCTAAGAAACTACAATGAGCAGTTCTTC CASSFLRNYNEQFF few NA TRBJ2-1 TRBV28
TGTGCCAGCAGCCTAACGGGGGGCCGATACTCCTACAATGAGCAGTTCTTC CASSLTGGRYSYNEQFF NA NA TRBJ2-1 TRBV7-7
TGTGCCAGCAGTCGCGGGGGGGCCGGCTACAATGAGCAGTTCTTC CASSRGGAGYNEQFF NA TRBD2 TRBJ2-1 TRBV28
TGTGCCTCCCGGGGAACGTCTGAAAAACTGTTTTTT CASRGTSEKLFF few NA TRBJ1-4 TRBV28
TGTGCCAGCAGTGTACAGGGGGCCTGGGGCTACACCTTC CASSVQGAWGYTF few TRBD1 TRBJ1-2 TRBV25-1
TGTGCCAGCAGCTTATACCCCGGACAGAACTATGGCTACACCTTC CASSLYPGQNYGYTF few NA TRBJ1-2 TRBV7-3
TGTGCCAGCAGCTCCTCCGACAGTTACTATGGCTACACCTTC CASSSSDSYYGYTF NA NA TRBJ1-2 TRBV7-9
TGTGCCAGCAGCCCCGACAGTTTAGGCACAGATACGCAGTATTTT CASSPDSLGTDTQYF few NA TRBJ2-3 TRBV9
TGTGCCAGCAGTGTCTACGGACCTATTGATCAGCCCCAGCATTTT CASSVYGPIDQPQHF NA NA TRBJ1-5 TRBV2
TGCAGTGCTAGAGATGGGACAACCAACATTCAGTACTTC CSARDGTTNIQYF few NA TRBJ2-4 TRBV20-1
TGTGCCAGCAGCCGAATGGACTGGGGGAACACTGAAGCTTTCTTT CASSRMDWGNTEAFF few NA TRBJ1-1 TRBV28
NA CSTQRDRTTSSTSGAEQYF NA NA TRBJ2-7 TRBV20-1
TGCGCCAGCAGCTTGGGATCCCGGGGGGCTGCCAATGAGCAGTTCTTC CASSLGSRGAANEQFF NA NA TRBJ2-1 TRBV5-1
TGTGCCAGCAGTATCGCGCCCCCACTGAACACTGAAGCTTTCTTT CASSIAPPLNTEAFF NA NA TRBJ1-1 TRBV12-3/TRBV12-4
TGCAGTGCTAGAGACCCAGGGTACCTCCTTTCAACTAATGAAAAACTGTTTTTT CSARDPGYLLSTNEKLFF NA NA TRBJ1-4 TRBV20-1
TGTGCCAGCAGCCCAGACAGTACCTCTAACTATGGCTACACCTTC CASSPDSTSNYGYTF NA NA TRBJ1-2 TRBV7-2
TGTGCCAGCAGCAAACCCAGGGGATTCTCCTACGAGCAGTACTTC CASSKPRGFSYEQYF few NA TRBJ2-7 TRBV11-2
TGCGCCAGCAGCCAAGGAAGAGGGGTCCTAAGTTGGGATACGCAGTATTTT CASSQGRGVLSWDTQYF NA NA TRBJ2-3 TRBV4-1
TGTGCCGGCAGCGTAGAGGGAGGGGCCCTCCAAGAGACCCAGTACTTC CAGSVEGGALQETQYF few TRBD2 TRBJ2-5 TRBV9
TGTGCCAGCAGCGTTAGCGGGGGGGCCGGAGATACGCAGTATTTT CASSVSGGAGDTQYF NA TRBD2 TRBJ2-3 TRBV3-1
TGTGCCAGCAGTGAACAACCTTGGGACATCGGGGGTGTAAACATTCAGTACTTC CASSEQPWDIGGVNIQYF few NA TRBJ2-4 TRBV6-1
TGCAGTGCTAGAGTTAGCGGGGGGCCTCACAATGAGCAGTTCTTC CSARVSGGPHNEQFF NA TRBD2 TRBJ2-1 TRBV20-1
TGTGCCAGCAGCGTCGGGACAGGGAACGAGCAGTACTTC CASSVGTGNEQYF NA TRBD1 TRBJ2-7 TRBV9
TGCAGCGTTGATGCTGAGGGTCAAGAGACCCAGTACTTC CSVDAEGQETQYF NA NA TRBJ2-5 TRBV29-1
TGTGCCACCAGCACCGGGACTAGCGGGGGTCGGGGAAACACTCAGTACTTC CATSTGTSGGRGNTQYF NA TRBD2 TRBJ2-4 TRBV15
TGTGCCAGCAGTTTATTTATGGACAGCTCCTACGAGCAGTACTTC CASSLFMDSSYEQYF NA NA TRBJ2-7 TRBV27
TGCGCCAGCAGCCACCCCGACTTCCACGGCACAGATACGCAGTATTTT CASSHPDFHGTDTQYF NA NA TRBJ2-3 TRBV4-1
TGTGCCAGCAGTGCCTGGACAGGGGCGAACATTCAGTACTTC CASSAWTGANIQYF NA TRBD1 TRBJ2-4 TRBV6-1
TGTGCCAGCATTGGAGGGACATTGAACACTGAAGCTTTCTTT CASIGGTLNTEAFF NA NA TRBJ1-1 TRBV2
TGTGCCAGCAGCCCCGAGTCGACTTCTACTAATGAAAAACTGTTTTTT CASSPESTSTNEKLFF few NA TRBJ1-4 TRBV7-9
TGTGCCAGCATGTTAGGCCGCTTAGGAGTCTACAATGAGCAGTTCTTC CASMLGRLGVYNEQFF NA NA TRBJ2-1 TRBV7-2
TGCAGTGCTAGGCAGGGGGCTGACTACGAGCAGTACTTC CSARQGADYEQYF NA TRBD1 TRBJ2-7 TRBV20-1
TGTGCCAGCAGTGAGCGGGGCGACTTC CASSERGDF few NA TRBJ1-2 TRBV6-4
TGCAGTGCTAGCCCTAGGGGGCGGACTGAAGCTTTCTTT CSASPRGRTEAFF few TRBD1 TRBJ1-1 TRBV20-1
TGCAGTGCTTCTCAGGGACCTGGAAACACCATATATTTT CSASQGPGNTIYF few NA TRBJ1-3 TRBV20-1
TGTGCCAGCAGTTATACGGGAGTTGGGGCCAACGTCCTGACTTTC CASSYTGVGANVLTF few NA TRBJ2-6 TRBV12-3/TRBV12-4
TGTGCCAGCAGCCGCTGGGGTGCTGAAGCTTTCTTT CASSRWGAEAFF many NA TRBJ1-1 TRBV12-3/TRBV12-4
TGTGCCAGCTCACGAGGGGACCCCAATGAGCAGTTCTTC CASSRGDPNEQFF few NA TRBJ2-1 TRBV18
TGTGCCAGCAGCCCGAGGGCAGGGCAGAACACTGAAGCTTTCTTT CASSPRAGQNTEAFF few NA TRBJ1-1 TRBV3-1
TGTGCCAGCACGGGCAGGGGCTATGGCTACACCTTC CASTGRGYGYTF NA NA TRBJ1-2 TRBV6-6
TGTGCCACCAGCAGAGAGAGGGCGGGGGAGACCCAGTACTTC CATSRERAGETQYF few NA TRBJ2-5 TRBV15
TGCGCCAGCGGAAAGGAGGCTGGTGGCTACACCTTC CASGKEAGGYTF few NA TRBJ1-2 TRBV5-1
TGTGCCAGCAGCCGGGACAGGGAGGCAGATACGCAGTATTTT CASSRDREADTQYF NA TRBD1 TRBJ2-3 TRBV3-1
TGTGCCAGCAGCGACAGTACTAACACCGGGGAGCTGTTTTTT CASSDSTNTGELFF NA NA TRBJ2-2 TRBV12-3/TRBV12-4
TGTGCCAGCAGTGAAGAAGGAGGGAGGGGTGAAAAACTGTTTTTT CASSEEGGRGEKLFF few NA TRBJ1-4 TRBV2
TGCGCCAGCAGCTTGGGATCGGGACTAAAAGAGACCCAGTACTTC CASSLGSGLKETQYF few TRBD2 TRBJ2-5 TRBV5-1
TGTGCCAGCAGTCTGGTGACGGACTATGGCTACACCTTC CASSLVTDYGYTF NA NA TRBJ1-2 TRBV28
TGTGCCAGCAGCTTAGATTGGACTGGGGTAGCTTTCTTT CASSLDWTGVAFF NA NA TRBJ1-1 TRBV7-2